These 28 T cell receptor beta chains share one sample of origin, sequenced in a study of vaccination and CD4 T cells after COVID-19 (dated by TCRdb to between 2021 and 2024). Which antigens these TCRs recognize remains unknown. Receptors were amplified or captured by PCR. The reads were generated on an Illumina iSeq 100. DNA from cultured CD4+ T cells underwent TCR sequencing with the Oncomine TCR Beta short-read assay at the Johns Hopkins FTIC core. In TCRdb, the public reads were trimmed at Q25 with fastp and aligned with MiXCR, with productive beta chains retained. Entries are consolidated by CDR3 protein sequence, retaining the most common genes and DNA. The sample profile shows under 20,000 distinct CDR3 sequences; approximately 45% of them were found once. The ten largest clones represent more than 6.5% of the sample. This specimen's treatment or condition label, interpreted: roughly 11-day PBMC culture with coronavirus spike peptide pools or control peptides (ViraFEST assay).

The specimen was CD4+ T cells from blood, cultured in vitro, collected after SARS-CoV-2 vaccination. These receptors were obtained from a human donor who had recovered from COVID-19.

This clonotype was detected a few times. This chain joins TRBV11-1 and TRBJ1-2; the D gene is possibly TRBD1 (5 bases). V was shortened by 5 bases and J by 2 bases, with 18 bases between the two germline ends. This CDR3 has 16 residues. Germline CDR1 reads SGHAT; CDR2 reads FQDESV (reference sequence). The CDR3: CASSHKPGLMNYGYTF. In nucleotides, the CDR3 is TGTGCCAGCAGCCATAAGCCGGGACTCATGAACTATGGCTACACCTTC. The variable domain in full, completed from reference TRBV11-1 and TRBJ1-2, reads EAEVAQSPRYKITEKSQAVAFWCDPISGHATLYWYRQILGQGPELLVQFQDESVVDDSQLPKDRFSAERLKGVDSTLKIQPAELGDSAMYLCASSHKPGLMNYGYTFGSGTRLTVV.

This clonotype has more than one count but fewer than ten. The rearrangement uses TRBV20-1 and TRBJ2-3; a weak D match, TRBD1 (6 bases). Germline values: CDR1 DFQATT, CDR2 SNEGSKA (reference sequence). This CDR3 region has 15 residues. Deletions cut 2 bases from V and 2 bases from J, with 14 bases between. The CDR3 protein is CSARKGGRTTDTQYF. The DNA of the CDR3 is TGCAGTGCTAGAAAAGGGGGTCGGACCACAGATACGCAGTATTTT.

The chain combines TRBV7-3 with TRBJ2-3, with D maybe TRBD2 (6 bases). The CDR3 contains 13 residues. The germline gives CDR1 SGHTA, CDR2 FQGTGA. Trimming cost V 4 bases and J 5 bases, with 10 bases left between them. The CDR3, as DNA: TGTGCCAGCAGCTCACTAGCCGGAGATACGCAGTATTTT. Residues: CASSSLAGDTQYF.

The chain couples TRBV30 to TRBJ2-5, with D unclear. CDR3 length: 11 residues. Germline CDR1 and CDR2: GTSNPN and SVGIG (reference sequence). Trimming pared 3 bases from V and 3 bases from J, leaving 5 bases between. CDR3 protein: CAWRGEETQYF. CDR3 coding DNA: TGTGCCTGGAGAGGTGAAGAGACCCAGTACTTC.

The chain combines TRBV7-9 with TRBJ2-1, with 9 bases identical to TRBD1. Germline assignment: CDR1 SEHNR and CDR2 FQNEAQ (reference sequence). V shed 6 bases and J 9 bases; nucleotides not matched to a gene: 9. The CDR3 length is 14 residues. The CDR3 sequence: CASSSRGQGFEQFF. CDR3 nucleotides: TGTGCCAGCAGTTCACGGGGACAGGGCTTTGAGCAGTTCTTC.

The V call is TRBV20-1, the J call TRBJ1-4; no clear D. CDR3 size: 15 residues. V was pared by 5 bases and J by 0 bases, with 13 bases between. From germline, CDR1 is DFQATT and CDR2 SNEGSKA (reference sequence). CDR3 region: CSAGLDTATNEKLFF. CDR3 nucleotide sequence: TGCAGTGCTGGACTAGACACTGCAACTAATGAAAAACTGTTTTTT.

The J gene is TRBJ2-2, the V gene TRBV19, with 7 bases that match TRBD1. Germline V lookup: CDR1 LNHDA, CDR2 SQIVND (reference sequence). The CDR3 loop spans 17 amino acids. V trimming: 2 bases; J trimming: 5 bases; junction bases outside the gene matches: 11. The CDR3 nucleotides are TGTGCCAGTAGTATAAAATTGGCCCAGGGGGAAACCGGGGAGCTGTTTTTT. It specifies CASSIKLAQGETGELFF.

The genes are TRBV12-3 or TRBV12-4 and TRBJ2-5; 7 nucleotides align to TRBD2. V lost 5 bases and J lost 4; bases outside the gene matches: 10. This CDR3 spans 15 amino acids. The CDR3 is CASSPPHPGGETQYF. As DNA, the CDR3 is TGTGCCAGCAGTCCCCCCCATCCGGGAGGAGAGACCCAGTACTTC.

The chain employs TRBV7-9 and TRBJ1-1; D uncertain. CDR1 and CDR2 (germline): SEHNR, FQNEAQ (reference sequence). The CDR3 has 14 residues. V lost 5 bases, J lost 5 bases, and 15 bases lay in between. CDR3 DNA sequence: TGTGCCAGCAGCCATCTTGTAGGTTGGACTGAAGCTTTCTTT. Protein sequence: CASSHLVGWTEAFF.

CDR3 sequence (DNA): TGTGCCAGCAGCTTGGGCGGGATGGGGCTCGAGCAGTACTTC. Amino acids: CASSLGGMGLEQYF. The gene calls are TRBV7-2 and TRBJ2-7; D perhaps matches TRBD2 (6 bases). This CDR3 has 14 amino acids. Trimming left V 3 bases short and J 6 bases short, with 15 bases between. In germline, CDR1 is SGHTA, CDR2 FQGNSA.

The chain links TRBV7-3 to TRBJ1-6, with no clear D. CDR1 is SGHTA, CDR2 FQGTGA, per germline. This CDR3 is built from 13 residues. V gave up 2 bases and J gave up 7 bases, with 6 bases separating them. The CDR3 region has the DNA TGTGCCAGCAGCTTATCTATAAATTCACCCCTCCACTTT. It is translated as CASSLSINSPLHF.

In its sample, this clonotype was seen a few times. The J gene is TRBJ2-3, the V gene TRBV7-8; 8 bases agree with TRBD2. Germline V CDR1 and CDR2: SGHVS, FQNEAQ. The CDR3 covers 19 residues. The trim removed 5 bases at V and 0 bases at J, leaving 16 bases unmatched. The CDR3 bases are TGTGCCAGCAGCCTTACTAGCGGCGCCGGGAAGGGGAGCACAGATACGCAGTATTTT. Translating gives CASSLTSGAGKGSTDTQYF.

This clonotype was seen a handful of times. The limits of the CDR3 on the DNA are not certain, so only TCRdb's listed CDR3 is given. The rearrangement joins TRBV7-5 to TRBJ2-3; the table's D call TRBD2 went unverified against the DNA. TRBV7-5 is a known pseudogene. Counting both end residues, the CDR3 totals 17 amino acids. The CDR3 is CISVSEAPESGADTQYF.

V usage is TRBV6-2 or TRBV6-3 and J usage is TRBJ2-1; D is undetermined. Germline assignment: CDR1 MNHEY and CDR2 SVGEGT. Trimming took off 2 bases at V and 4 bases at J, with 9 bases between the two ends. The CDR3 contains 14 residues. CDR3 coding DNA: TGTGCCAGCAGTTACGGGTACAAGTACAATGAGCAGTTCTTC. The encoded protein is CASSYGYKYNEQFF.

In its sample, this clonotype was seen a few times. The V gene is TRBV7-2, the J gene TRBJ2-5; 10 nucleotides match TRBD2. The CDR3 is 15 amino acids. The J segment lost 1 base and the V segment lost 5 bases, leaving 4 bases of the junction unmatched. Germline assignment: CDR1 SGHTA and CDR2 FQGNSA. The DNA for the CDR3 is TGTGCCAGCAGCGCTACTAGCGGGACCCAAGAGACCCAGTACTTC. Translated, it gives CASSATSGTQETQYF. Full variable domain (missing parts from reference TRBV7-2 and TRBJ2-5): GAGVSQSPSNKVTEKGKDVELRCDPISGHTALYWYRQSLGQGLEFLIYFQGNSAPDKSGLPSDRFSAERTGGSVSTLTIQRTQQEDSAVYLCASSATSGTQETQYFGPGTRLLVL.

This chain links TRBV30 with TRBJ1-2; a weak D match, TRBD1 (6 bases). CDR1 is GTSNPN and CDR2 is SVGIG in the germline V gene (reference sequence). Trimming cost V 4 bases and J 4 bases, with 16 bases left between them. The CDR3 has 14 amino acids. The CDR3 here is CAWTPWGGLYGYTF. The CDR3 DNA reads TGTGCCTGGACCCCGTGGGGGGGGCTCTATGGCTACACCTTC.

The J gene is TRBJ2-1, the V gene TRBV19; 8 bases line up with TRBD2. The DNA end is a closer match to TRBJ2-7, so the J assignment may be wrong. Germline assignment: CDR1 LNHDA and CDR2 SQIVND (reference sequence). This CDR3 has 14 residues. CDR3 sequence (DNA): TGTGCCAGTCACCAGAGGGGACTAGGCTACGAGCAGTACTTC. It yields the protein CASHQRGLGYEQYF.

This clonotype was counted between two and nine times. The chain carries TRBV21-1 and TRBJ1-5; the table names TRBD1, a call not compared with the DNA. TRBV21-1 is labeled a pseudogene. The CDR3 runs to 17 residues. CDR3 coding DNA: TGTGCCAGCAGCAAAGGACAGGGGTCAACCAGCAATCAGCCCCAGCATTTT. Residues: CASSKGQGSTSNQPQHF.

In this sample, this clonotype turned up a few times. The V and J genes are TRBV7-6 and TRBJ2-3; a weak D match, TRBD1 (6 bases). Germline V gene sequence: CDR1 SGHVS, CDR2 FNYEAQ. V was clipped by 5 bases and J by 3 bases, with 9 bases between them. There are 13 residues in the CDR3. CDR3 in amino acids: CASSPQGTDTQYF. In nucleotides, the CDR3 is TGTGCCAGCAGCCCCCAGGGGACAGATACGCAGTATTTT.

There are a few counts of this clonotype. The chain recombines TRBV27 with TRBJ1-6; 9 bases match TRBD1. The V gene end was trimmed by 5 bases and the J gene end by 6 bases; junction bases not matched to a gene: 5. The V gene's germline CDR1 is MNHEY and CDR2 SMNVEV (reference sequence). CDR3 length: 15 residues. DNA for the CDR3: TGTGCCAGCAGTCCCCAGACAGGGGGTAATTCACCCCTCCACTTT. This codes for CASSPQTGGNSPLHF.

The rearrangement links TRBV20-1 to TRBJ2-1, with 8 bases lining up with TRBD2. CDR1 is DFQATT and CDR2 is SNEGSKA in the germline V gene (reference sequence). The CDR3 sequence is 13 residues long. The V and J ends lost 0 bases and 9 bases, in that order; junction bases with no gene match: 4. The CDR3: CSARDLSGTEQFF. In DNA, the CDR3 is TGCAGTGCTAGAGACCTTAGCGGGACTGAGCAGTTCTTC.

The gene calls are TRBV30 and TRBJ2-2; tentatively, D is TRBD1 (5 bases). Germline CDR1 GTSNPN, CDR2 SVGIG (reference sequence). Trimming pared 0 bases from V and 4 bases from J, leaving 18 bases between. The CDR3 totals 17 residues. CDR3: CAWSVRSGHRFTGELFF. The CDR3 coding sequence is TGTGCCTGGAGTGTAAGGTCAGGACACCGTTTCACCGGGGAGCTGTTTTTT.

The table lists this clonotype with a few counts. A junction boundary mismatches the germline segment, possibly from a read error. The chain uses TRBV7-9 and TRBJ2-5; D remains ambiguous. The CDR3 loop spans 15 amino acids. CDR1 SEHNR and CDR2 FQNEAQ come from the germline V gene (reference sequence). The CDR3 loop is CASSLVAKYQETQYF. CDR3 DNA: TGTGCCAGTAGCTTGGTAGCAAAGTACCAAGAGACCCAGTACTTC. Supplemented by reference TRBV7-9 and TRBJ2-5, the full variable domain reads DTGVSQNPRHKITKRGQNVTFRCDPISEHNRLYWYRQTLGQGPEFLTYFQNEAQLEKSRLLSDRFSAERPKGSFSTLEIQRTEQGDSAMYLCASSLVAKYQETQYFGPGTRLLVL.

This clonotype turned up a few times. This chain joins TRBV28 and TRBJ1-5, with D unclear. The V gene's germline CDR1 is MDHEN and CDR2 SYDVKM. The V end lost 2 bases, the J end lost 3 bases, and 11 bases lay between the germline ends. The CDR3 covers 15 residues. The CDR3 here is CASSLLDGYNQPQHF. The CDR3 bases are TGTGCCAGCAGTTTACTGGACGGTTACAATCAGCCCCAGCATTTT.

Within the sample, this clonotype is medium-sized. The chain couples TRBV20-1 to TRBJ1-1; no definite D call. The CDR3 covers 11 residues. The ends were cut back, 4 bases at V and 3 bases at J, with 6 bases in the middle. CDR1 and CDR2 from the germline V gene are DFQATT and SNEGSKA (reference sequence). CDR3 sequence (DNA): TGCAGTGCTACCCCTCACACTGAAGCTTTCTTT. It encodes CSATPHTEAFF.

This clonotype was detected a few times. V is TRBV6-1 and J is TRBJ2-7; tentatively, D is TRBD2 (6 bases). In germline, CDR1 is MNHNS, CDR2 SASEGT. CDR3 length: 15 residues. Trimming took off 6 bases at V and 0 bases at J, with 15 bases between the two ends. CDR3 nucleotide sequence: TGTGCCAGCAGCTATATTAGCGGTTCCTCCTACGAGCAGTACTTC. Translated, it gives CASSYISGSSYEQYF.

This chain links TRBV20-1 with TRBJ1-5, with D possibly being TRBD1 (6 bases). Germline V gives CDR1 DFQATT, CDR2 SNEGSKA (reference sequence). The CDR3 totals 17 residues. Trimming removed 2 bases at V and 2 bases at J, with 19 bases between. CDR3 region: CSARRRGGTRGNQPQHF. The CDR3 nucleotides are TGCAGTGCTAGACGTAGGGGGGGGACAAGGGGCAATCAGCCCCAGCATTTT.

J is TRBJ2-7 and V is TRBV28; 7 bases are a match to TRBD2. V trimming: 4 bases; J trimming: 6 bases; junction bases outside the gene matches: 15. This CDR3 is built from 16 residues. The germline V gene encodes CDR1 MDHEN and CDR2 SYDVKM. The CDR3 protein is CASSSLGGRGEGEQYF. The CDR3 coding sequence is TGTGCCAGCAGTTCCCTCGGAGGGAGGGGAGAGGGCGAGCAGTACTTC.